These T cell receptor beta chains were read from a single sample in a study of chemoradiotherapy in HPV16-positive cancers. Only in-frame clones appear in the TCRdb table, and some are missing; sequencing was by immunoSEQ multiplex PCR. The sample includes some 17,000 clones, roughly 90% of them seen just once. Source: blood, taken from a patient who underwent chemoradiotherapy. These receptors were obtained from a human donor with HPV-associated anogenital cancer. The conserved cysteine and the conserved F or W are not part of the CDR3 here. Each record gives: V gene, CDR3 protein.

V gene: TRBV28
CDR3 protein: ASRGWAASDNEQF

V gene: TRBV6-5
CDR3 protein: ASSPSSTGELF

V gene: TRBV4-1
CDR3 protein: ASSLGLAGINTGELF

V gene: TRBV7-9
CDR3 protein: ASGGGESYNEQF

V gene: TRBV27
CDR3 protein: ASSSGPGNTIY

V gene: TRBV5-1
CDR3 protein: ASSSGGGRETQY

V gene: TRBV7-7
CDR3 protein: ASRWGKGDTGELF

V gene: TRBV9
CDR3 protein: ASSVGGTGGVTEAF

V gene: TRBV10-3
CDR3 protein: AIAHPGSGANVLT

V gene: TRBV7-2
CDR3 protein: ASSLGQGGLAGELF

V gene: TRBV2
CDR3 protein: ASNTPDQGAEGYT

V gene: TRBV28
CDR3 protein: ATQGNGGHQPQH

V gene: TRBV11-2
CDR3 protein: ASSFSTENTEAF

V gene: TRBV7-9
CDR3 protein: ASSFGTYYGYT

V gene: TRBV5-1
CDR3 protein: ASSLDGNSGNTIY

V gene: TRBV2
CDR3 protein: ASSEWAGRATEAF

V gene: TRBV7-2
CDR3 protein: ASSLVGTGPYGYT

V gene: TRBV27
CDR3 protein: ASSASIYDRDKAGYEQY

V gene: TRBV5-1
CDR3 protein: ASSLLGDTEAF

V gene: TRBV27
CDR3 protein: ASRTGGIQY

V gene: TRBV6-5
CDR3 protein: ASSTLTGEETQY

V gene: TRBV5-1
CDR3 protein: ASSLGQGTAGNTIY

V gene: TRBV9
CDR3 protein: ASSGVGETQY

V gene: TRBV30
CDR3 protein: AWSEYGSSRFLSGANVLT

V gene: TRBV5-6
CDR3 protein: ASSFGQGAIEAF

V gene: TRBV29-1
CDR3 protein: SVSLDWCISEQY

V gene: TRBV19
CDR3 protein: ASSLTANTEAF

V gene: TRBV6-5
CDR3 protein: ASGTANTGELF

V gene: TRBV29-1
CDR3 protein: SVGGVSSYNEQF

V gene: TRBV4-3
CDR3 protein: ASSQEDRGPNEQF

V gene: TRBV4-1
CDR3 protein: ASSQESGFERYEQF

V gene: TRBV5-1
CDR3 protein: ASRGATINSPLH

V gene: TRBV18
CDR3 protein: ASSLKGGTGELF

V gene: TRBV30
CDR3 protein: AWSADSNQPQH

V gene: TRBV6-6
CDR3 protein: ASSYPFPDTQY

V gene: TRBV9
CDR3 protein: ASSVAFMSTSVTEAF

V gene: TRBV30
CDR3 protein: AWTSGGTRQY

V gene: TRBV2
CDR3 protein: ASTLEGNTEAF

V gene: TRBV7-9
CDR3 protein: ASSSRTSGGTDTQY

V gene: TRBV9
CDR3 protein: ASSSRQGASEQY

V gene: TRBV5-5
CDR3 protein: ASSPQRTGTFNYGYT

V gene: TRBV5-1
CDR3 protein: ASSLRTRDTGELF

V gene: TRBV4-1
CDR3 protein: ASSQAGWRDRDTNTGELF

V gene: TRBV9
CDR3 protein: ASSGGLAPNEQF

V gene: TRBV9
CDR3 protein: ASSPSGPNGYT

V gene: TRBV30
CDR3 protein: AWSGGLGEKLF

V gene: TRBV29-1
CDR3 protein: SAEVLNSYNEQF